The clone carrying this T cell receptor (beta chain) was counted a few times. The antigen is undetermined. The CDR3 runs to 14 residues. Trimming cost V 3 bases and J 2 bases; bases outside gene matches: 4. The germline V gene has CDR1 SGHTA and CDR2 FQGNSA. The sample is drawn from a study of beta chain features in type 1 diabetes. The study, taken as a whole, reports: TCRB CDR3 length was moderately but significantly reduced in all four CD4+ subsets of Type 1 diabetes patients. The question left open here concerned HLA type influencing TCRB rearrangement.

Sequenced material consisted of expressed TCRB transcripts (all of the isolated RNA was reverse transcribed). Clones were sequenced by immunoSEQ multiplex PCR, and TCRdb holds only the in-frame ones, with some missing. The sample shows around 300,000 clones, approximately 15% of them seen only once. The source is a young man with type 1 diabetes. What was sequenced was naive CD4+ T cells from blood. V is TRBV7-2 and J is TRBJ2-7; 7 bases line up with TRBD2. The CDR3 protein is CASSFSSGPYEQYF. CDR3 nucleotides: TGTGCCAGCAGCTTCTCTAGCGGTCCCTACGAGCAGTACTTC. The full variable domain, rest sourced from reference TRBV7-2 and TRBJ2-7, is GAGVSQSPSNKVTEKGKDVELRCDPISGHTALYWYRQSLGQGLEFLIYFQGNSAPDKSGLPSDRFSAERTGGSVSTLTIQRTQQEDSAVYLCASSFSSGPYEQYFGPGTRLTVT.